The present entry profiles one T cell receptor (beta chain) with its context. Its specificity is not known. The entry originates in a study of cytomegalovirus exposure and HLA in healthy donors. General study results and limits: Cytomegalovirus association was listed for 150 to 200 TCR beta chains. For cytomegalovirus status, the classifier reportedly gave diagnoses with high specificity and sensitivity. Presence/absence results assume similar sequencing depth per donor, which may not hold.

It was with 60 Vbeta and 13 Jbeta primers that the PCR ran. TCRdb's table, derived via immunoSEQ multiplex PCR, lists solely in-frame clones and lacks some. There are approximately 160,000 clones in the sample; over 70% occur only once, and 7.4% lies in the top ten. V gave up 7 bases and J gave up 2 bases, with 6 bases separating them. Germline V gene sequence: CDR1 SGDLS, CDR2 YYNGEE. The CDR3 spans 12 residues. The TCR originated in a male donor in good health and CMV-seropositive. The chain employs TRBV9 and TRBJ2-2; D not certain. Sequences were obtained from PBMCs. The CDR3 here is CASGLNTGELFF. The CDR3 DNA follows: TGTGCCAGCGGGCTCAACACCGGGGAGCTGTTTTTT.